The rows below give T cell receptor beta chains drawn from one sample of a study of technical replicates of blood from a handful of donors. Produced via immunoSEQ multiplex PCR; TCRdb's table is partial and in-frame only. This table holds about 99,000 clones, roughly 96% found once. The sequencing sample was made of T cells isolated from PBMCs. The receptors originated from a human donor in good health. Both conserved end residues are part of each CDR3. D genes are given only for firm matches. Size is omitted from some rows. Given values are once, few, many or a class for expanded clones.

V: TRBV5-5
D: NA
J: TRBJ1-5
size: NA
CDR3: CASSRDNQPQHF
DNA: TGTGCCAGCAGCCGCGACAACCAGCCCCAGCATTTT

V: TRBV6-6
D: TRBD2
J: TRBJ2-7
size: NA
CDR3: CASSLYWDYTYEQYF
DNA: TGTGCCAGCAGTTTGTATTGGGACTATACCTACGAGCAGTACTTC

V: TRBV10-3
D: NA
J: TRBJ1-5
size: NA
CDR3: CAISEREQGTGNQPQHF
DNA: TGTGCCATCAGTGAGAGAGAACAGGGTACTGGCAATCAGCCCCAGCATTTT

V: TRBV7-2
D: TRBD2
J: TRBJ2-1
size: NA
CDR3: CASSLLAGGGEQFF
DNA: TGTGCCAGCAGCTTACTAGCGGGAGGTGGTGAGCAGTTCTTC

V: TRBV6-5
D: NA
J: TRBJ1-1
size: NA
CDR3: CASSPGLANTEAFF
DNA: TGTGCCAGCAGCCCAGGGTTAGCGAACACTGAAGCTTTCTTT

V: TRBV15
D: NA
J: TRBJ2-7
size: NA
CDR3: CATSRDGGQGVEQYF
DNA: TGTGCCACCAGCAGAGATGGAGGGCAGGGCGTCGAGCAGTACTTC

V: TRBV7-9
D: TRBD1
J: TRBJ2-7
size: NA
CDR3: CASSPGQYLGEQYF
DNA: TGTGCCAGCAGCCCGGGACAGTACCTAGGGGAGCAGTACTTC

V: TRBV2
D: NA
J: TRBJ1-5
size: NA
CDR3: CASSRTGKGQPQHF
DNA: TGTGCCAGCAGCAGGACGGGGAAGGGACAGCCCCAGCATTTT

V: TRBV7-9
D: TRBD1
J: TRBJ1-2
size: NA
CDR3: CASSSYGQGAFGYTF
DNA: TGTGCCAGCAGCTCCTACGGACAGGGGGCATTTGGCTACACCTTC

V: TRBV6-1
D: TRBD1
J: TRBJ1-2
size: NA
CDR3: CASSSTGGRGYTF
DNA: TGTGCCAGCAGCTCGACAGGGGGCAGGGGCTACACCTTC

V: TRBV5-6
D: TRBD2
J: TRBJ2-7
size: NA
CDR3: CASSLRAGGPYEQYF
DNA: TGTGCCAGCAGCTTACGAGCGGGAGGGCCGTACGAGCAGTACTTC

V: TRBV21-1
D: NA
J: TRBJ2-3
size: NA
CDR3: CASSKKNRDRIVYTQYF
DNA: TGTGCCAGCAGCAAAAAAAACCGGGACAGGATCGTGTATACGCAGTATTTT

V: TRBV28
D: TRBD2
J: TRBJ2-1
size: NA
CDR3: CASTAGALSYNEQFF
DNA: TGTGCCAGCACAGCGGGAGCCCTCTCCTACAATGAGCAGTTCTTC

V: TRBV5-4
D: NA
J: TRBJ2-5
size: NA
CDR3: CASSLGGGQETQYF
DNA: TGTGCCAGCAGTTTAGGGGGTGGACAAGAGACCCAGTACTTC

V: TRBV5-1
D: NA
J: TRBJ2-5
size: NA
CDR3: CASSFGSREETQYF
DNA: TGCGCCAGCAGCTTTGGGAGCCGGGAAGAGACCCAGTACTTC

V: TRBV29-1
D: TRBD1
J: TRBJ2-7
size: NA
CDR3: CSVDHRGQGFDEQYF
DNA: TGCAGCGTCGATCATAGAGGACAGGGTTTCGACGAGCAGTACTTC

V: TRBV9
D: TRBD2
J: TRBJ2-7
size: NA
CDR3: CASSEKPWLAGVYF
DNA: TGTGCCAGCAGCGAAAAACCATGGCTAGCGGGAGTCTACTTC

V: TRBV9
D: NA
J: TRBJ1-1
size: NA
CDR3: CASSVAGEWFDTEAFF
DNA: TGTGCCAGCAGCGTAGCCGGGGAATGGTTCGACACTGAAGCTTTCTTT

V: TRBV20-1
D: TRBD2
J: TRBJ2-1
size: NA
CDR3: CSGREDNEQFF
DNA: TGCAGTGGGCGGGAGGACAATGAGCAGTTCTTC

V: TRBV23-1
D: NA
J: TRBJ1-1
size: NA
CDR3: CASRQIQHVNTEAFF
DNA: TGCGCCAGCAGGCAAATACAGCATGTGAACACTGAAGCTTTCTTT

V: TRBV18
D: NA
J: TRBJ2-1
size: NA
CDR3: CASSSRESSYNEQFF
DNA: TGTGCCAGCTCTTCCAGGGAAAGCTCCTACAATGAGCAGTTCTTC

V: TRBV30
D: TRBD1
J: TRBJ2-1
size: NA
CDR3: CAWSPGTGNEQFF
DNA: TGTGCCTGGAGTCCCGGGACAGGGAATGAGCAGTTCTTC

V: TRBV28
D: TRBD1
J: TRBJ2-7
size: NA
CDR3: CASGYRGPWSYEQYF
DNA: TGTGCCAGCGGTTACAGGGGCCCCTGGTCCTACGAGCAGTACTTC

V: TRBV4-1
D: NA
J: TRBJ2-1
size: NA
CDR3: CASSPIAASSYNEQFF
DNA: TGCGCCAGCAGCCCGATAGCGGCGAGCTCCTACAATGAGCAGTTCTTC

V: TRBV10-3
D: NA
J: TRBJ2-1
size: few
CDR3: CAISADNEQFF
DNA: TGTGCCATCAGTGCAGACAATGAGCAGTTCTTC

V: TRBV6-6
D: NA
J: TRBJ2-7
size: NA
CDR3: CASSYTPGQNYEQYF
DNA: TGTGCCAGCAGTTACACCCCTGGACAGAACTACGAGCAGTACTTC

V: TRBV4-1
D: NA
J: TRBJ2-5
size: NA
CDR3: CASSQARSETQYF
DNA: TGCGCCAGCAGCCAAGCTAGATCCGAGACCCAGTACTTC

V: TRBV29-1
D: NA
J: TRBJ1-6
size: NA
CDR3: CSTSTGPNSPLHF
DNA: TGCAGCACGTCAACAGGACCGAATTCACCCCTCCACTTT

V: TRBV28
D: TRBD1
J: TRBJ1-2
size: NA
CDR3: CASSSNIPTPGQGAFGYTF
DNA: TGTGCCAGCAGTTCCAATATTCCGACCCCCGGACAGGGGGCCTTTGGCTACACCTTC

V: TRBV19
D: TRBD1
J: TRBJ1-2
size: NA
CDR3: CASSIPTGIYGYTF
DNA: TGTGCCAGTAGTATCCCGACAGGGATCTATGGCTACACCTTC

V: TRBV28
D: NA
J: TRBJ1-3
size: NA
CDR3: CASSLGGSRGGNTIYF
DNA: TGTGCCAGCAGTTTGGGTGGGTCACGAGGTGGAAACACCATATATTTT

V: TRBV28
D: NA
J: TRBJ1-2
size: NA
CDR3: CASSLPTSYGYTF
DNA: TGTGCCAGCAGTTTACCCACAAGTTATGGCTACACCTTC

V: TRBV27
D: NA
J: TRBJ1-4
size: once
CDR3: CASSWQGGFHEKLFF
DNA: TGTGCCAGCAGTTGGCAGGGAGGATTTCATGAAAAACTGTTTTTT

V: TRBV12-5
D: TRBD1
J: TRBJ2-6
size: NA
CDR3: CASGLIRGSPGANVLTF
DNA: TGTGCTAGTGGCCTTATCAGGGGGTCTCCTGGGGCCAACGTCCTGACTTTC

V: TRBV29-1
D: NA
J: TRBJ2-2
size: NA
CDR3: CSVSIEDRNTGELFF
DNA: TGCAGCGTTTCAATCGAGGACAGGAACACCGGGGAGCTGTTTTTT

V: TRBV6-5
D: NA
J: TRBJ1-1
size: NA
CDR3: CASSSDLNTEAFF
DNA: TGTGCCAGCAGTTCGGACTTGAACACTGAAGCTTTCTTT

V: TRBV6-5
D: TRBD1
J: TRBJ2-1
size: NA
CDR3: CASSNWGQGMYNEQFF
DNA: TGTGCCAGCAGTAACTGGGGACAGGGAATGTACAATGAGCAGTTCTTC

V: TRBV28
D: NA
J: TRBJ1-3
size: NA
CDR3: CASSLLGGPSGNTIYF
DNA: TGTGCCAGCAGTTTATTAGGCGGTCCATCTGGAAACACCATATATTTT

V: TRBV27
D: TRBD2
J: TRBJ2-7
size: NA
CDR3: CASSLFGREAHEQYF
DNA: TGTGCCAGCAGTTTATTCGGTCGGGAGGCCCACGAGCAGTACTTC

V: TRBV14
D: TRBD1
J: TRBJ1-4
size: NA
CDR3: CASSQNRGYEKLFF
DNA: TGTGCCAGCAGCCAAAACAGGGGTTATGAAAAACTGTTTTTT

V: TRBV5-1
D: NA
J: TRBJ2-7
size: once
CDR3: CASSLQVFGEQYF
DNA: TGCGCCAGCAGCCTACAGGTCTTCGGCGAGCAGTACTTC

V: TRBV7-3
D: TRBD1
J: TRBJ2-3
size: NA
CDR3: CASSLMTGTQYF
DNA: TGTGCCAGCAGCTTAATGACAGGGACGCAGTATTTT

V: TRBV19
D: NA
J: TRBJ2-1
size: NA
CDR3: CASSKAPGRNEQFF
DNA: TGTGCCAGTAGTAAAGCCCCCGGTCGAAATGAGCAGTTCTTC

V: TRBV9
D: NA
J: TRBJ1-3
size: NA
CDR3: CASSPAEFRGNTIYF
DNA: TGTGCCAGCAGCCCCGCGGAATTTAGAGGAAACACCATATATTTT

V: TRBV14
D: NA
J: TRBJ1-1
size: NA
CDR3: CASSQVGNTEAFF
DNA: TGTGCCAGCAGCCAAGTCGGGAACACTGAAGCTTTCTTT

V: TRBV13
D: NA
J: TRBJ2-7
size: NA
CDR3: CASSLNRGLYEQYF
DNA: TGTGCCAGCAGCCTCAATAGGGGCCTATACGAGCAGTACTTC

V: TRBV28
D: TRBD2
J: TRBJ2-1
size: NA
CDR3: CASTSGSQYNEQFF
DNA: TGTGCCAGCACGAGCGGGAGTCAGTACAATGAGCAGTTCTTC

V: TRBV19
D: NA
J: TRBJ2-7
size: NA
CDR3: CASSITFRVTDYEQYF
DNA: TGTGCCAGTAGTATTACCTTCAGGGTTACCGACTACGAGCAGTACTTC

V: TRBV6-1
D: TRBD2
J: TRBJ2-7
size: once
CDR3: CATEGLEGYEQYF
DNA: TGTGCCACTGAAGGACTAGAAGGCTACGAGCAGTACTTC

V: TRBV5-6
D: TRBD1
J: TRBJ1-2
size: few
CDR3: CASSFNRGPRGYTF
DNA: TGTGCCAGCAGTTTCAACAGGGGGCCTCGTGGCTACACCTTC

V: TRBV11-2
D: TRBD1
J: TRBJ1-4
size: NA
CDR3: CASSSAMGQTNQKLFF
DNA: TGTGCCAGCAGCTCAGCTATGGGACAGACTAATCAAAAACTGTTTTTT

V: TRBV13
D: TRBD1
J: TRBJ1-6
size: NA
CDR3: CASSFDRENSPLHF
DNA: TGTGCCAGCAGCTTTGACAGGGAAAATTCACCCCTCCACTTT

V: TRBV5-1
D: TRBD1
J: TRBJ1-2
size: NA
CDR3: CASSLEGQGANGYTF
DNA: TGCGCCAGCAGCTTGGAGGGACAGGGGGCTAATGGCTACACCTTC

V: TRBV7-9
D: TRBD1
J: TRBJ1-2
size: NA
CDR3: CASSLVGGAGGYTF
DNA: TGTGCCAGCAGCTTAGTAGGGGGCGCGGGCGGCTACACCTTC

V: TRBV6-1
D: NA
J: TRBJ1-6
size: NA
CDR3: CASSETLVAGGEIRTLHF
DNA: TGTGCCAGCAGTGAAACCCTCGTAGCTGGGGGCGAGATAAGAACCCTCCACTTT

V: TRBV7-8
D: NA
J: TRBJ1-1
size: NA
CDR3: CASSLMARGNTEAFF
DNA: TGTGCCAGCAGCTTAATGGCGCGGGGCAACACTGAAGCTTTCTTT

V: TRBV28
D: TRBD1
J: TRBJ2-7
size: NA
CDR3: CASSPTGQGIRSNEQYF
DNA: TGTGCCAGCAGTCCAACAGGACAGGGAATAAGGAGTAACGAGCAGTACTTC

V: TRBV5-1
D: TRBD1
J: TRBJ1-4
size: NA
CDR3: CASSLGRTGVGNEKLFF
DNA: TGCGCCAGCAGCTTGGGACGGACAGGGGTCGGTAATGAAAAACTGTTTTTT

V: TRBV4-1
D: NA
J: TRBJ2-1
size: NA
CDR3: CASSQPLLGRNEQFF
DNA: TGCGCCAGCAGCCAACCCCTTCTGGGCCGCAATGAGCAGTTCTTC

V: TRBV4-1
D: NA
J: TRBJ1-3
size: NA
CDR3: CASSHRTGAGNTIYF
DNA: TGCGCCAGCAGCCATCGGACGGGAGCTGGAAACACCATATATTTT